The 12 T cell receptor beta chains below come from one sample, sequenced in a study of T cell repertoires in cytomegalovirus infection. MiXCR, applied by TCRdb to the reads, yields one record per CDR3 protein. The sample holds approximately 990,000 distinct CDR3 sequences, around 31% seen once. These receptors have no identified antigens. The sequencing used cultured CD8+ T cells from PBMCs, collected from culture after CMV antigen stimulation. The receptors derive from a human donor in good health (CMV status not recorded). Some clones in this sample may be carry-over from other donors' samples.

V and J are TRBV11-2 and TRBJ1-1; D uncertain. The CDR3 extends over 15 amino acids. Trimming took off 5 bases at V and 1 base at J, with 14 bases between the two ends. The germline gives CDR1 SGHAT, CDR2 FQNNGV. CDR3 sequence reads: CASSPWRPENTEAFF. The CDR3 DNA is TGTGCCAGCAGCCCATGGAGGCCAGAGAACACTGAAGCTTTCTTT.

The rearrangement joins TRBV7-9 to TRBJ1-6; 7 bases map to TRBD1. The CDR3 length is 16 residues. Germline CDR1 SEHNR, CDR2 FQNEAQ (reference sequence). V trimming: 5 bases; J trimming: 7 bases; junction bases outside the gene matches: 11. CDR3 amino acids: CASSEQGSLGNSPLHF. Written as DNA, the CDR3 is TGTGCCAGCAGCGAACAGGGGAGCTTGGGGAATTCACCCCTCCACTTT. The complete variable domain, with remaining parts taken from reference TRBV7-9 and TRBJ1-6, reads DTGVSQNPRHKITKRGQNVTFRCDPISEHNRLYWYRQTLGQGPEFLTYFQNEAQLEKSRLLSDRFSAERPKGSFSTLEIQRTEQGDSAMYLCASSEQGSLGNSPLHFGNGTRLTVT.

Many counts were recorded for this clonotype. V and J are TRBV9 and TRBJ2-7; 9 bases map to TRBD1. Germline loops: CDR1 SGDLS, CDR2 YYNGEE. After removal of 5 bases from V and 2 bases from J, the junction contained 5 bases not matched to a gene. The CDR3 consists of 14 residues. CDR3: CASSPRDRAYEQYV. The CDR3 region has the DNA TGTGCCAGCAGTCCCCGGGACAGGGCCTACGAGCAGTACGTC.

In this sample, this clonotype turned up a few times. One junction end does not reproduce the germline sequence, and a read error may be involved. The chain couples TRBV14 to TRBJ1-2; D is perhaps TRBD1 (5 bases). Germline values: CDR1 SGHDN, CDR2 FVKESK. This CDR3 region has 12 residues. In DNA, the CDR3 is TGTGCCAGCAGCCAAGGAGCGGGACCCCTCTTCTTC. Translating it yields CASSQGAGPLFF.

CDR3 sequence: CASHEGVHNEQFF. DNA of the CDR3: TGTGCCAGCCACGAAGGGGTCCACAATGAGCAGTTCTTC. The chain employs TRBV27 and TRBJ2-1; TRBD1 might be the D (5 bases). The length of the CDR3 is 13 residues. Germline-derived CDR1 and CDR2 are MNHEY and SMNVEV (reference sequence). The V end lost 8 bases, the J end lost 5 bases, and 13 bases lay between the germline ends.

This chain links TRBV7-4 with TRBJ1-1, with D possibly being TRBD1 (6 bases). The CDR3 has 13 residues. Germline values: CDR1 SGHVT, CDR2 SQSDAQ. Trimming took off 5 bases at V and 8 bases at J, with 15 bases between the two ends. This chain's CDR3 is CASSVGQMGEAFF. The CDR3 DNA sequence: TGTGCCAGCAGCGTAGGACAGATGGGCGAAGCTTTCTTT.

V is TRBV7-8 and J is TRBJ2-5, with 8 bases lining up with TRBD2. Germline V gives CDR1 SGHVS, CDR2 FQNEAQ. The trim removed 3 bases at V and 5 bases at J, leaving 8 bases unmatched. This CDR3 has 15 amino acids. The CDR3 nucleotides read TGTGCCAGCAGCTTTTACGGGGGGGCTCAGGAGACCCAGTACTTC. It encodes CASSFYGGAQETQYF.

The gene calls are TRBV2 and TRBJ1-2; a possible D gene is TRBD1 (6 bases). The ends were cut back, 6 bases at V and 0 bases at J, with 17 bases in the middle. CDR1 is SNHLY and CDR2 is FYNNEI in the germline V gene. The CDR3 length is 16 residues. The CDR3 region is CASRGGVGMTNYGYTF. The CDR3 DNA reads TGTGCCAGCAGAGGGGGGGTTGGAATGACTAACTATGGCTACACCTTC.

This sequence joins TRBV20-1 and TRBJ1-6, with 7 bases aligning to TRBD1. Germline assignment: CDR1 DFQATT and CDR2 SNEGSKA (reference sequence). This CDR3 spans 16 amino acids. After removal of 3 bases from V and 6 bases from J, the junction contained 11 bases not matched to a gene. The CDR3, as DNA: TGCAGTGCTAGTTCCGACAGGGAAAATGGTAATTCACCCCTCCACTTT. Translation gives CSASSDRENGNSPLHF.

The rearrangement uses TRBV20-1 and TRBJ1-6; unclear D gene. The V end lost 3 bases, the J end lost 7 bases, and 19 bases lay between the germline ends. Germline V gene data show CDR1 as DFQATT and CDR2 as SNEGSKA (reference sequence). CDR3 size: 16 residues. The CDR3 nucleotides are TGCAGTGCTAGTAGTGAACGACAAAGGTACAATTCACCCCTCCACTTT. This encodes CSASSERQRYNSPLHF.

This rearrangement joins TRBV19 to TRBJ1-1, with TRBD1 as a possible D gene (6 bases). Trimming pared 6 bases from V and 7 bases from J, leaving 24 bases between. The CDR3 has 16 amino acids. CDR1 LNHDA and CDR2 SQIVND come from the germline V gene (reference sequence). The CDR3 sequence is CASRRTTDRPNHEAFF. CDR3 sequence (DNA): TGTGCCAGTAGACGTACTACCGACAGGCCGAACCATGAAGCTTTCTTT.

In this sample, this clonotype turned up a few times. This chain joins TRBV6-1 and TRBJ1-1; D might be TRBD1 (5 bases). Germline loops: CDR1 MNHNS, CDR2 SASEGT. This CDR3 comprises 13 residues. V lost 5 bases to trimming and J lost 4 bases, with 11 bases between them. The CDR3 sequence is CASSPSRATEAFF. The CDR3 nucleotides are TGTGCCAGCAGTCCCAGCAGGGCCACTGAAGCTTTCTTT.